This TCR beta chain is drawn from a study of blood T cell repertoires in COVID-19. For the study at large: Acute and convalescent COVID-19 samples came from the United States, Italy and Spain.

Trimming shortened V by 3 bases and J by 6 bases, and 11 bases separated the two germline ends. This CDR3 has 13 residues. Germline V gives CDR1 LNHDA, CDR2 SQIVND (reference sequence). The data were produced by immunoSEQ multiplex PCR, yet TCRdb's version contains in-frame clones alone and is incomplete. Of approximately 94,000 clones in the sample, over 80% were seen once. This TCR derives from a man aged 45-60 years with active or convalescent COVID-19. This sequence joins TRBV19 and TRBJ1-1; D is unresolved. The sequenced sample was peripheral blood. In DNA, the CDR3 is TGTGCCAGTAGTATCAGCTCCGGGGCTGAAGCTTTCTTT. Translating gives CASSISSGAEAFF.